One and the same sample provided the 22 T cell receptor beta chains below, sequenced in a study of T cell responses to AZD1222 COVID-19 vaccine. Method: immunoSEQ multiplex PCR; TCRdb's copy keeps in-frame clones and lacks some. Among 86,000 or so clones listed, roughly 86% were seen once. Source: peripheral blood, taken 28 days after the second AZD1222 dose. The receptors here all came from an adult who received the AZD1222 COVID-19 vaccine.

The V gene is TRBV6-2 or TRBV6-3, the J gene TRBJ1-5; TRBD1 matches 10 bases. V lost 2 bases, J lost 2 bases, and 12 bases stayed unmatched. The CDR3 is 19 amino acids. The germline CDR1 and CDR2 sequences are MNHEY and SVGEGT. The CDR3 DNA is TGTGCCAGCAGTTACATTGCGACAGGGGGCAATAGGGGCAATCAGCCCCAGCATTTT. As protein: CASSYIATGGNRGNQPQHF.

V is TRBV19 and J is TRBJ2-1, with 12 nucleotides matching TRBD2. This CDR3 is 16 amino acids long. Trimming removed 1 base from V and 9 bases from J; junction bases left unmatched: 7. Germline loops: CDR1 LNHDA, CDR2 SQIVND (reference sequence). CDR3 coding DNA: TGTGCCAGTAGTATAGGGCGGACTAGCGGGATTCGTGAGCAGTTCTTC. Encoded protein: CASSIGRTSGIREQFF.

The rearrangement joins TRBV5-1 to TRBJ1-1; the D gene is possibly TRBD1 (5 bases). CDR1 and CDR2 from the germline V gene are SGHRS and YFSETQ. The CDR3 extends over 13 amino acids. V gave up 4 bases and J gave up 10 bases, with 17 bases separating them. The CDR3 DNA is TGCGCCAGCAGCGGAGAGGCCGCCGGGGGAGCTTTCTTT. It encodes CASSGEAAGGAFF.

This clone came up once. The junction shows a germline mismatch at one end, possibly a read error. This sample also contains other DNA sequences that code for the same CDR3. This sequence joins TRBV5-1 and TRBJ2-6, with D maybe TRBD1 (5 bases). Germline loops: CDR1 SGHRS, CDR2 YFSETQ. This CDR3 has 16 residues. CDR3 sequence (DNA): TGCGCCAGCAGCTTGACAGGAAGCTCTGGGGCCAACGTCCTGACCTTC. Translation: CASSLTGSSGANVLTF.

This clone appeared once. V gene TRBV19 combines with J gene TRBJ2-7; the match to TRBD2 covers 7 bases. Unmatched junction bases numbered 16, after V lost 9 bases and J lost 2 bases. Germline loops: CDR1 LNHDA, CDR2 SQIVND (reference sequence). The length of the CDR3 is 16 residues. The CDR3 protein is CASEVEGLPWPYEQYF. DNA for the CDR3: TGTGCCAGCGAAGTAGAGGGACTACCCTGGCCCTACGAGCAGTACTTC.

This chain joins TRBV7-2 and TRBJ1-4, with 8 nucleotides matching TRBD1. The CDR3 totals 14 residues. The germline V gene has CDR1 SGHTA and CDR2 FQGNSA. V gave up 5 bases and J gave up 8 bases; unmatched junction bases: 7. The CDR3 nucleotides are TGTGCCAGCAGCGACGACAGGGGTAACGAAAAACTGTTTTTT. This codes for CASSDDRGNEKLFF.

The CDR3 here is CASSKAPRTEFYGYTF. CDR3 nucleotide sequence: TGTGCCAGCAGCAAAGCCCCAAGGACAGAATTTTATGGCTACACCTTC. The V gene is TRBV7-2, the J gene TRBJ1-2, with D perhaps TRBD1 (6 bases). Germline V gene lookup returns CDR1 SGHTA and CDR2 FQGNSA. The V end was cut by 5 bases, the J end by 5 bases, with 21 bases between. This CDR3 contains 16 residues.

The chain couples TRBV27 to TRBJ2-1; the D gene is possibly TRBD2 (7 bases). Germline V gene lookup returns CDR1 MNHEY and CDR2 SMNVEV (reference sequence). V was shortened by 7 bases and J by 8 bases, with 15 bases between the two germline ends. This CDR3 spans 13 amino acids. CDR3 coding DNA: TGTGCCAGCACCGTGGGGGGGCTCGATGAGCAGTTCTTC. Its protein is CASTVGGLDEQFF.

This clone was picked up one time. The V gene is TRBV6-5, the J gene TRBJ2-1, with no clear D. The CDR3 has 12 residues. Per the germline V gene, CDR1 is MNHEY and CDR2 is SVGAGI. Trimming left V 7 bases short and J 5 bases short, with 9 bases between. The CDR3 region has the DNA TGTGCCAGCAAGGGCGGCAACAATGAGCAGTTCTTC. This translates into CASKGGNNEQFF.

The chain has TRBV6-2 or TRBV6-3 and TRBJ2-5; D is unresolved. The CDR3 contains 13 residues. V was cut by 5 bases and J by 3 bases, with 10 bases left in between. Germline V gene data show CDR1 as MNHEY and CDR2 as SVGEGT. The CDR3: CASSSRVEETQYF. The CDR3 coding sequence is TGTGCCAGCAGTAGCCGGGTAGAAGAGACCCAGTACTTC.

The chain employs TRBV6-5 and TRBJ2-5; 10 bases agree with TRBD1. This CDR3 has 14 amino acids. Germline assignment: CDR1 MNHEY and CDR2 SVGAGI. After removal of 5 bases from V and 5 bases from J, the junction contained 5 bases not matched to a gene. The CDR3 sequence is CASSRQGAWETQYF. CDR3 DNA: TGTGCCAGCAGTAGACAGGGGGCATGGGAGACCCAGTACTTC.

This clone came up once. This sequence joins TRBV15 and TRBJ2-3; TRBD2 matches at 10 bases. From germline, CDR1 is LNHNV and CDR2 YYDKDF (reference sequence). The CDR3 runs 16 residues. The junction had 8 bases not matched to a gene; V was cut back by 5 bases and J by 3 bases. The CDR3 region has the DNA TGTGCCACCAGCGTAAGCGGGAGGGTTCTGACAGATACGCAGTATTTT. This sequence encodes CATSVSGRVLTDTQYF.

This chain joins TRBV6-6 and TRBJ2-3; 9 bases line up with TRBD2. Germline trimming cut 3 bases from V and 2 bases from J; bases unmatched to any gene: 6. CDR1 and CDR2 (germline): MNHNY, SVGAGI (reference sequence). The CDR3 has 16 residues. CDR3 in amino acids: CASSYGTSLNTDTQYF. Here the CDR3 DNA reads TGTGCCAGCAGTTATGGGACTAGCTTAAACACAGATACGCAGTATTTT.

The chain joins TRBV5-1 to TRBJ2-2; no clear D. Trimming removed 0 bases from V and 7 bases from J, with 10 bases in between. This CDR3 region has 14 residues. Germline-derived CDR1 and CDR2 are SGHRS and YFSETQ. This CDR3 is CASSLVQDRGELFF. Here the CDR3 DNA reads TGCGCCAGCAGCTTGGTTCAGGACCGCGGGGAGCTGTTTTTT.

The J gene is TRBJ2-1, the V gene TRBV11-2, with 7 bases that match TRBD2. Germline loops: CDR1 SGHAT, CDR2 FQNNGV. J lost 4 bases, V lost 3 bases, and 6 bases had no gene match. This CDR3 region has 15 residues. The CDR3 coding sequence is TGTGCCAGCAGCTTCGTGGGAGGGGCTTACAATGAGCAGTTCTTC. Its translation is CASSFVGGAYNEQFF.

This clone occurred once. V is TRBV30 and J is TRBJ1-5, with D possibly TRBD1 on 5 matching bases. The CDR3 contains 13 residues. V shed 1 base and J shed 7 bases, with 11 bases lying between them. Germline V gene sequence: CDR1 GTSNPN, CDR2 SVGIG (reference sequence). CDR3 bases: TGTGCCTGGAGTGCCCAGGGTTGGCAGCCCCAGCATTTT. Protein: CAWSAQGWQPQHF. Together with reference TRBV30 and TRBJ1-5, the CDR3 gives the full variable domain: SQTIHQWPATLVQPVGSPLSLECTVEGTSNPNLYWYRQAAGRGLQLLFYSVGIGQISSEVPQNLSASRPQDRQFILSSKKLLLSDSGFYLCAWSAQGWQPQHFGDGTRLSIL.

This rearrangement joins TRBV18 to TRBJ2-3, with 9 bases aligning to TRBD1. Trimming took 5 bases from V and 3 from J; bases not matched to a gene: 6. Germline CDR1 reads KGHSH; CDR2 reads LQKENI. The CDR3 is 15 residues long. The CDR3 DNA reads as TGTGCCAGCTCAGGGGACAGGGTTCGGACAGATACGCAGTATTTT. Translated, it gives CASSGDRVRTDTQYF.

The CDR3 nucleotides are TGTGCCAGCAGCTCCTACGACGGGACTTTCAATGAGCAGTTCTTC. This translates into CASSSYDGTFNEQFF. The chain recombines TRBV7-3 with TRBJ2-1; D is possibly TRBD2 (6 bases). Germline V CDR1 and CDR2: SGHTA, FQGTGA. This CDR3 has 15 residues. Trimming stripped 4 bases from V and 6 bases from J, with 16 bases between.

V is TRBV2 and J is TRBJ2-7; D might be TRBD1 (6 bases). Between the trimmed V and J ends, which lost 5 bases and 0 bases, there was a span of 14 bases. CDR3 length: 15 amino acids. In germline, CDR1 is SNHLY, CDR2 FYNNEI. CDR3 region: CASSYSGTSSYEQYF. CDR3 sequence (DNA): TGTGCCAGCAGTTACTCCGGGACAAGCTCCTACGAGCAGTACTTC.

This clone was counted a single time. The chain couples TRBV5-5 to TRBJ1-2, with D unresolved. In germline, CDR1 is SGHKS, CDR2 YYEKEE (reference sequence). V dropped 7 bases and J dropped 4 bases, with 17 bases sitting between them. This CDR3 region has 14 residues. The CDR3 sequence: CASGVYPGIYGYTF. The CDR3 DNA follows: TGTGCCAGCGGGGTCTACCCGGGGATCTATGGCTACACCTTC.

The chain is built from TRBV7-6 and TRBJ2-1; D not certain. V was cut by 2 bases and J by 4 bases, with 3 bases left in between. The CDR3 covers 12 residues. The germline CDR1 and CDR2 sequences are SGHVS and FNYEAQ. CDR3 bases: TGTGCCAGCAGCTTATTGTACAATGAGCAGTTCTTC. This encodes CASSLLYNEQFF.

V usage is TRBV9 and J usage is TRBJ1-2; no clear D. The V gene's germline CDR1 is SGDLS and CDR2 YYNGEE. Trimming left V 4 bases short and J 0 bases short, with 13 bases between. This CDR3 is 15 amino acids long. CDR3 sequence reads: CASSFGRGTNYGYTF. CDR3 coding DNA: TGTGCCAGCAGCTTCGGTCGAGGGACTAACTATGGCTACACCTTC.